These 17 T cell receptor beta chains were sequenced from one sample in a study of cytomegalovirus exposure and HLA in healthy donors. TCRdb's table, derived via immunoSEQ multiplex PCR, lists solely in-frame clones and lacks some. The sample gives about 260,000 clones, about 92% of which show up once; approximately 3.1% is in the top ten. Sequencing input: PBMCs. The receptor source for this set is a woman aged 25 to 39 in good health and CMV-seronegative.

The chain employs TRBV5-1 and TRBJ2-5; D perhaps matches TRBD2 (5 bases). Per germline, CDR1 SGHRS and CDR2 YFSETQ. The CDR3 is made up of 13 amino acids. The V end was cut by 0 bases, the J end by 5 bases, with 8 bases between. This chain's CDR3 is CASSLGTGETQYF. CDR3 nucleotides: TGCGCCAGCAGCTTGGGAACGGGGGAGACCCAGTACTTC.

The V call is TRBV2, the J call TRBJ2-3; possible D gene TRBD2, 5 bases. V dropped 3 bases and J dropped 2 bases, with 9 bases sitting between them. Germline V gives CDR1 SNHLY, CDR2 FYNNEI. This CDR3 has 14 residues. CDR3 residues: CASSELAYTDTQYF. The CDR3 nucleotides are TGTGCCAGCAGTGAGCTAGCCTACACAGATACGCAGTATTTT.

The genes are TRBV18 and TRBJ2-7; either TRBD1 or TRBD2 may fit D (5 bases each). Between the trimmed V and J ends, which lost 2 bases and 4 bases, there was a span of 18 bases. The CDR3 is made up of 16 amino acids. Germline V lookup: CDR1 KGHSH, CDR2 LQKENI. The CDR3 protein is CASSPSGTLKRYEQYF. For the CDR3, the DNA is TGTGCCAGCTCACCATCCGGGACCCTGAAAAGATACGAGCAGTACTTC.

V and J are TRBV9 and TRBJ2-5, with 8 nucleotides matching TRBD2. Looked up from germline, CDR1 is SGDLS and CDR2 is YYNGEE. V trimming: 0 bases; J trimming: 7 bases; junction bases outside the gene matches: 5. CDR3 length equals 14 residues. Here the CDR3 reads CASSVATAGGTQYF. The CDR3 DNA sequence: TGTGCCAGCAGCGTAGCTACGGCGGGGGGGACCCAGTACTTC.

This clone is a singleton in its sample. The gene calls are TRBV27 and TRBJ1-1; TRBD1 is a possible D gene (5 bases). CDR3 size: 15 residues. Per the germline V gene, CDR1 is MNHEY and CDR2 is SMNVEV (reference sequence). Between the trimmed V and J ends, which lost 0 bases and 4 bases, there was a span of 12 bases. CDR3: CASSLSFRVGTEAFF. The DNA of the CDR3 is TGTGCCAGCAGTTTATCTTTCAGGGTGGGCACTGAAGCTTTCTTT.

CDR3 in DNA: TGTGCCAGCAGCTTAGGGACAGGAAATGAAAAACTGTTTTTT. Encoded protein: CASSLGTGNEKLFF. The chain is built from TRBV13 and TRBJ1-4; tentative D call: TRBD1 (6 bases). The CDR3 sequence is 14 residues long. Looked up from germline, CDR1 is PRHDT and CDR2 is FYEKMQ (reference sequence). Trimming took off 0 bases at V and 5 bases at J, with 7 bases between the two ends.

The genes are TRBV7-3 and TRBJ2-2; 7 positions match TRBD2. The germline V gene has CDR1 SGHTA and CDR2 FQGTGA. This CDR3 has 17 amino acids. V trimming: 4 bases; J trimming: 0 bases; junction bases outside the gene matches: 8. CDR3 DNA: TGTGCCAGCAGCTCTATAAGCGCGGGAGCGAACACCGGGGAGCTGTTTTTT. This sequence encodes CASSSISAGANTGELFF.

The chain uses TRBV28 and TRBJ1-2; D is ambiguous. Germline-derived CDR1 and CDR2 are MDHEN and SYDVKM. The CDR3 sequence is 12 residues long. Trimming took 6 bases from V and 0 from J, leaving 5 bases between them. The CDR3 bases are TGTGCCAGCAGCCCGGCTAACTATGGCTACACCTTC. This sequence encodes CASSPANYGYTF.

CDR3 bases: TGTGCCAGCAGCGTACTCCATGGACAGGGGGCCTACGAGCAGTACTTC. Its protein product is CASSVLHGQGAYEQYF. V and J are TRBV27 and TRBJ2-7; 10 positions agree with TRBD1. Germline V CDR1 and CDR2: MNHEY, SMNVEV (reference sequence). V trimming: 6 bases; J trimming: 2 bases; junction bases outside the gene matches: 10. The CDR3 contains 16 residues.

The genes are TRBV6-5 and TRBJ2-7, with 9 bases that match TRBD2. This CDR3 contains 15 residues. V was clipped by 5 bases and J by 0 bases; unmatched bases: 5. Germline assignment: CDR1 MNHEY and CDR2 SVGAGI. The CDR3 bases are TGTGCCAGCAGTCAATATAGCGGGAGCTCCTACGAGCAGTACTTC. This translates into CASSQYSGSSYEQYF.

As DNA, the CDR3 is TGTGCCAGCAGCGAGGGGTCCGGGGCGGCCGCCAAGACCCAGTACTTC. Its translation: CASSEGSGAAAKTQYF. The chain uses TRBV9 and TRBJ2-5; D assignment may be TRBD1 or TRBD2 (5 bases each). CDR3 size: 16 residues. Between the trimmed V and J ends, which lost 3 bases and 6 bases, there was a span of 21 bases. The germline V gene encodes CDR1 SGDLS and CDR2 YYNGEE.

The rearrangement joins TRBV27 to TRBJ2-7; 7 bases match TRBD2. The CDR3 has 14 residues. Germline-derived CDR1 and CDR2 are MNHEY and SMNVEV (reference sequence). The V gene end was trimmed by 1 base and the J gene end by 2 bases; junction bases not matched to a gene: 2. CDR3 nucleotides: TGTGCCAGCAGTTTATTAGCGGGTACCTACGAGCAGTACTTC. Protein product: CASSLLAGTYEQYF.

The J gene is TRBJ2-7, the V gene TRBV27, with 11 bases identical to TRBD2. The CDR3 extends over 18 amino acids. CDR1 MNHEY and CDR2 SMNVEV come from the germline V gene (reference sequence). After removal of 5 bases from V and 5 bases from J, the junction contained 17 bases not matched to a gene. The CDR3 is CASSLSGTSGSLRNEQYF. For the CDR3, the DNA is TGTGCCAGCAGTCTCTCCGGGACTAGCGGAAGCCTAAGAAACGAGCAGTACTTC.

The chain combines TRBV7-2 with TRBJ2-6, with D possibly matching TRBD2 (7 bases). There are 17 residues in the CDR3. CDR1 is SGHTA and CDR2 is FQGNSA in the germline V gene. The germline V and J ends were trimmed by 4 bases and 2 bases, with 15 bases remaining between them. CDR3 DNA: TGTGCCAGCAGCTATCTAACGGGGGGCACTGGGGCCAACGTCCTGACTTTC. Its translation: CASSYLTGGTGANVLTF. Full variable domain (outside the CDR3, taken from reference TRBV7-2 and TRBJ2-6): GAGVSQSPSNKVTEKGKDVELRCDPISGHTALYWYRQSLGQGLEFLIYFQGNSAPDKSGLPSDRFSAERTGGSVSTLTIQRTQQEDSAVYLCASSYLTGGTGANVLTFGAGSRLTVL.

This rearrangement joins TRBV27 to TRBJ2-6; no reliable D call. Germline V CDR1 and CDR2: MNHEY, SMNVEV (reference sequence). Trimming took off 8 bases at V and 0 bases at J, with 8 bases between the two ends. This CDR3 is built from 14 residues. CDR3 nucleotide sequence: TGTGCCAGCCGACCAAGCTCTGGGGCCAACGTCCTGACTTTC. This gives the protein CASRPSSGANVLTF.

This chain links TRBV6-6 with TRBJ1-4; no firm D call. Trimming pared 2 bases from V and 0 bases from J, leaving 4 bases between. The CDR3 is 14 residues long. The germline V gene encodes CDR1 MNHNY and CDR2 SVGAGI (reference sequence). The CDR3 here is CASSYRATNEKLFF. CDR3 sequence (DNA): TGTGCCAGCAGTTACAGGGCAACTAATGAAAAACTGTTTTTT.

This chain uses TRBV29-1 with TRBJ2-5; TRBD1 or TRBD2 may be the D gene (5 bases each). Germline CDR1 SQVTM, CDR2 ANQGSEA. The CDR3 is made up of 15 amino acids. The ends were cut back, 6 bases at V and 4 bases at J, with 21 bases in the middle. CDR3 sequence reads: CSVTGTVPHLETQYF. DNA for the CDR3: TGCAGCGTGACCGGGACGGTCCCCCATTTAGAGACCCAGTACTTC.